This T cell receptor beta chain was found in a study of CD8 T cells in Susac syndrome. When the RNA was reverse transcribed, random hexamers were used with an input of about 0.5 to 1 ug. TCRdb passed the immunoSEQ multiplex PCR reads through MiXCR, listing each CDR3 protein once. This sample yields about 180,000 distinct CDR3 sequences, of which approximately 95% are seen a single time; around 0.12% belongs to the top ten. Sequenced input: CD4+ T cells from PBMCs. The source of this sequence is a human donor with Susac syndrome.

CDR3 in DNA: TGTGCCAGCAGCTTCCCAGGGGGAGAGACCCAGTACTTC. It specifies CASSFPGGETQYF. The J gene is TRBJ2-5, the V gene TRBV7-9; 7 bases match TRBD1. Germline V gene sequence: CDR1 SEHNR, CDR2 FQNEAQ (reference sequence). The V and J ends lost 3 bases and 4 bases, in that order; junction bases with no gene match: 2. There are 13 residues in the CDR3. The variable domain in full, with the rest retrieved from reference TRBV7-9 and TRBJ2-5, is DTGVSQNPRHKITKRGQNVTFRCDPISEHNRLYWYRQTLGQGPEFLTYFQNEAQLEKSRLLSDRFSAERPKGSFSTLEIQRTEQGDSAMYLCASSFPGGETQYFGPGTRLLVL.